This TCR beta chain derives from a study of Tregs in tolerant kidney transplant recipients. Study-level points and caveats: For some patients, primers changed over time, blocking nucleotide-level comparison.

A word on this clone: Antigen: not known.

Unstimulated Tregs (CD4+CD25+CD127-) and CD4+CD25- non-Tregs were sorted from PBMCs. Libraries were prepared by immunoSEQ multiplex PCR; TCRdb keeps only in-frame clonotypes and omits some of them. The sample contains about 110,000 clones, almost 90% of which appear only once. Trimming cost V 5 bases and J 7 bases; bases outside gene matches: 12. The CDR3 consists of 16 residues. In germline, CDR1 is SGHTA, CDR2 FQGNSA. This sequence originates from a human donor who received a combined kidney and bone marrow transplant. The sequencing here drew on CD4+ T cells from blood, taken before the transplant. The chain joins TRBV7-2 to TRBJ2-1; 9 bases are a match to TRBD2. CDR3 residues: CASSLIGRGGYNEQFF. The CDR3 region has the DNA TGTGCCAGCAGCCTTATAGGGCGGGGGGGCTATAATGAGCAGTTCTTC.